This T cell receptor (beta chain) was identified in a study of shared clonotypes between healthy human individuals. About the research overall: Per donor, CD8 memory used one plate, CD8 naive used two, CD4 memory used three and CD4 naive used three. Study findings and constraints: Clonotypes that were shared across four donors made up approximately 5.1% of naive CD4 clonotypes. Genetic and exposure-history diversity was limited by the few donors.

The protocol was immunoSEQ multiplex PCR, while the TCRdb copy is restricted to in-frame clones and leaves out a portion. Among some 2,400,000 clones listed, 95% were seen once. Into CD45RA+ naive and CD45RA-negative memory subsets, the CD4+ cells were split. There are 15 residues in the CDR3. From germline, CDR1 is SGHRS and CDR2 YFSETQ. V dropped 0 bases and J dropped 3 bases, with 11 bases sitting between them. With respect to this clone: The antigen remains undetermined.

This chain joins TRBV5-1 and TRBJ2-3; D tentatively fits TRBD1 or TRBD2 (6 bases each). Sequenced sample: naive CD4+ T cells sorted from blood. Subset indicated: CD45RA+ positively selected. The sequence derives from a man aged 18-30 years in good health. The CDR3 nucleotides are TGCGCCAGCAGCTTGGTGGGGGGCCAGACAGATACGCAGTATTTT. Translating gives CASSLVGGQTDTQYF.